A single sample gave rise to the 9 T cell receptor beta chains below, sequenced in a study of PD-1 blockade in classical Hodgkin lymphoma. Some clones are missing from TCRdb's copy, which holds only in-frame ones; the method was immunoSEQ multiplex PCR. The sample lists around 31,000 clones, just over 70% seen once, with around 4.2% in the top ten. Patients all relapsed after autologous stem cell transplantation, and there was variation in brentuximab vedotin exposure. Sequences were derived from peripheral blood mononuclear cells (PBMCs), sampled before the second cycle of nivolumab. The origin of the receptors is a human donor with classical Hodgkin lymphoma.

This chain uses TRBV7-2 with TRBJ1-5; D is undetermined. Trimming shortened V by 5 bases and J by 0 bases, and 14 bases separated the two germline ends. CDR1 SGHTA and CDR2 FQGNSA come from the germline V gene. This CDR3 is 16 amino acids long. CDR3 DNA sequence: TGTGCCAGCAGCGGTTTTGGGCCATATAGCAATCAGCCCCAGCATTTT. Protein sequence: CASSGFGPYSNQPQHF.

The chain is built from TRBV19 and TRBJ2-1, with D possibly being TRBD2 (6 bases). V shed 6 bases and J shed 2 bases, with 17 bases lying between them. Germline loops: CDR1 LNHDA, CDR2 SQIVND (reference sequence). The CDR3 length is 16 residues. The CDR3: CASSREADGPYNEQFF. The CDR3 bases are TGTGCCAGTAGCAGGGAGGCAGATGGGCCCTACAATGAGCAGTTCTTC.

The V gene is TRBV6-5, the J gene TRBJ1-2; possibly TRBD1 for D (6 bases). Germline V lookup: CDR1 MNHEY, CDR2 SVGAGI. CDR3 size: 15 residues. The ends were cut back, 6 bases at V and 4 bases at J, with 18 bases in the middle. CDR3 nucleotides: TGTGCCAGCAGCTCCGGATGGACAGTTACCTATGGCTACACCTTC. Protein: CASSSGWTVTYGYTF.

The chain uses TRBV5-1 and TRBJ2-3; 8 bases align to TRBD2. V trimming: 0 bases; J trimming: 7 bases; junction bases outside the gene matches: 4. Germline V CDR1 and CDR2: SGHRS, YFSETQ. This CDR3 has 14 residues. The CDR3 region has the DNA TGCGCCAGCAGCTTGGCGACTAGCGAAAATACGCAGTATTTT. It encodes CASSLATSENTQYF.

The CDR3 loop reads CASSSLLTVNTEAFF. In nucleotides, the CDR3 is TGTGCCAGCAGTAGTCTCCTGACCGTGAACACTGAAGCTTTCTTT. The chain has TRBV6-5 and TRBJ1-1; D remains unclear. Germline assignment: CDR1 MNHEY and CDR2 SVGAGI. CDR3 length: 15 residues. Trimming took off 5 bases at V and 0 bases at J, with 13 bases between the two ends.

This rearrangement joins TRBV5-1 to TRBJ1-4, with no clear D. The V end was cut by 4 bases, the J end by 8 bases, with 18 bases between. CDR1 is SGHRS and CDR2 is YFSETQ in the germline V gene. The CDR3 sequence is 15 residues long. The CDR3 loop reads CASSPDPTRVEKLFF. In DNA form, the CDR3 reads TGCGCCAGCAGCCCGGACCCAACGAGGGTGGAAAAACTGTTTTTT.

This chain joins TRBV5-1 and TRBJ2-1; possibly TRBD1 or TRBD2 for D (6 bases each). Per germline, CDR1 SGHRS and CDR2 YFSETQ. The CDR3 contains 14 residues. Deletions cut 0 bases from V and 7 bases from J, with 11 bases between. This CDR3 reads CASSLEGGGNEQFF. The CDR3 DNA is TGCGCCAGCAGCTTGGAAGGAGGGGGGAATGAGCAGTTCTTC.

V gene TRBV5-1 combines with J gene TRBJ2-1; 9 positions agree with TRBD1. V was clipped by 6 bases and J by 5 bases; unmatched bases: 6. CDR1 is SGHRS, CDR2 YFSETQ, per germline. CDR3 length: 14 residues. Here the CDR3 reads CASNGGQGNNEQFF. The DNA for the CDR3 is TGCGCCAGCAATGGCGGACAGGGGAACAATGAGCAGTTCTTC.

This CDR3 is CASSHSIKVTKSGQVLTF. The CDR3 DNA reads TGTGCCAGCAGCCATTCCATCAAGGTTACAAAGTCGGGCCAAGTCCTGACTTTC. This chain joins TRBV4-2 and TRBJ2-6; D is ambiguous. This CDR3 spans 18 amino acids. The V end was cut by 3 bases, the J end by 13 bases, with 28 bases between. Germline CDR1 is LGHNA and CDR2 is YNFKEQ.